The 10 T cell receptor beta chains below come from one sample, sequenced in a study of shared clonotypes between healthy human individuals. TCRdb's copy holds only in-frame clones and misses some; the assay was immunoSEQ multiplex PCR. The sample includes hundreds of thousands of clones, 95% to 98% of them seen just once. In the naive CD8 group, cells lacked CD45RO and were positively selected for CCR7, so terminally differentiated effector memory CD45RA+ cells were left out. Sequenced material: naive CD8+ T cells sorted from blood. The receptors were sampled from a man younger than 45 in good health.

This CDR3 reads CASSFGGRNVVDEQFF. The CDR3 nucleotides read TGTGCCAGCAGTTTTGGCGGGAGAAACGTGGTCGATGAGCAGTTCTTC. This sequence joins TRBV28 and TRBJ2-1; TRBD2 matches at 7 bases. The CDR3 sequence is 16 residues long. V dropped 3 bases and J dropped 8; count of bases not matched to a gene: 13. Per the germline V gene, CDR1 is MDHEN and CDR2 is SYDVKM.

V and J are TRBV6-5 and TRBJ2-7, with D maybe TRBD1 (6 bases). Germline V gene data show CDR1 as MNHEY and CDR2 as SVGAGI. Trimming removed 2 bases at V and 3 bases at J, with 17 bases between. This CDR3 has 16 amino acids. This CDR3 reads CASSYRPGTLGYEQYF. In nucleotides, the CDR3 is TGTGCCAGCAGTTACCGGCCCGGGACATTGGGCTACGAGCAGTACTTC.

The chain has TRBV14 and TRBJ2-7; 9 bases fit TRBD1. The J segment lost 4 bases and the V segment lost 1 base, leaving 5 bases of the junction unmatched. The CDR3 is 15 amino acids. Germline CDR1 is SGHDN and CDR2 is FVKESK. CDR3 residues: CASSQGQGEMYEQYF. Written as DNA, the CDR3 is TGTGCCAGCAGCCAAGGACAGGGGGAGATGTACGAGCAGTACTTC.

Comments on this clone: An end of the junction does not agree with germline; a read error may underlie this. The genes are TRBV7-7 and TRBJ2-1; TRBD1 aligns across 7 bases. Germline CDR1 and CDR2: SSHAT and FNYEAQ (reference sequence). This CDR3 has 15 amino acids. For the CDR3, the DNA is TGTGCTAGCAGCTACGGGGACAGCTCCTACAATGAGCAGTTCTTC. This translates into CASSYGDSSYNEQFF.

CDR3: CASSLHRGRLYEQYF. For the CDR3, the DNA is TGTGCCAGCAGTCTCCACAGGGGGCGTTTGTACGAGCAGTACTTC. The J gene is TRBJ2-7, the V gene TRBV6-5, with TRBD1 matching over 9 bases. V lost 5 bases to trimming and J lost 4 bases; unmatched junction nucleotides: 9. From germline, CDR1 is MNHEY and CDR2 SVGAGI. The length of the CDR3 is 15 residues.

J is TRBJ1-1 and V is TRBV11-2; TRBD1 is a possible D gene (5 bases). V lost 2 bases and J 2 bases, leaving 9 bases between the germline ends. The CDR3 sequence is 14 residues long. The germline V gene encodes CDR1 SGHAT and CDR2 FQNNGV. The CDR3 here is CASSLMGGNTEAFF. The CDR3, as DNA: TGTGCCAGCAGCTTAATGGGGGGAAACACTGAAGCTTTCTTT.

The J gene is TRBJ2-5, the V gene TRBV10-3; TRBD2 agrees at 9 bases. The germline CDR1 and CDR2 sequences are ENHRY and SYGVKD. The CDR3 runs 17 residues. V gave up 10 bases and J gave up 1 base; unmatched junction bases: 16. CDR3 loop: CATGRLPLTSGQETQYF. The CDR3 bases are TGTGCCACCGGTAGGCTGCCTCTGACTAGCGGCCAAGAGACCCAGTACTTC.

The chain combines TRBV9 with TRBJ1-2; 11 bases are a match to TRBD1. Trimming cost V 4 bases and J 7 bases; bases outside gene matches: 9. Germline V CDR1 and CDR2: SGDLS, YYNGEE. The CDR3 length is 15 residues. The CDR3: CASSSRTGGSSGYTF. The CDR3 nucleotides are TGTGCCAGCAGCTCCCGGACAGGGGGCTCATCTGGCTACACCTTC.

This clone was recorded once. The J gene is TRBJ2-1, the V gene TRBV5-4, with 8 bases that match TRBD2. This CDR3 is built from 19 residues. The germline gives CDR1 SGHNT, CDR2 YYREEE (reference sequence). J lost 1 base, V lost 2 bases, and 14 bases had no gene match. The CDR3 sequence: CASSFPSSRGTRSYNEQFF. The CDR3 DNA is TGTGCCAGCAGCTTCCCATCCTCCCGGGGGACTAGATCCTACAATGAGCAGTTCTTC. Using reference TRBV5-4 and TRBJ2-1 for the parts outside the CDR3, the full variable domain is ETGVTQSPTHLIKTRGQQVTLRCSSQSGHNTVSWYQQALGQGPQFIFQYYREEENGRGNFPPRFSGLQFPNYSSELNVNALELDDSALYLCASSFPSSRGTRSYNEQFFGPGTRLTVL.

The chain is built from TRBV18 and TRBJ2-7; TRBD1 is a possible D gene (5 bases). The CDR3 extends over 14 amino acids. In germline, CDR1 is KGHSH, CDR2 LQKENI. V dropped 2 bases and J dropped 2 bases, with 10 bases sitting between them. CDR3 bases: TGTGCCAGCTCACCAGAAGACAGTACCTACGAGCAGTACTTC. Its translation: CASSPEDSTYEQYF.